The 26 T cell receptor beta chains given below trace back to one sample, sequenced in a study of identical twins. TCRdb processed the 5' RACE reads anew with MiXCR; each CDR3 protein has one entry. Here the sample spans roughly 690,000 distinct CDR3 sequences, over 5% being singletons. Sequencing was carried out using naive T cells sorted from blood. These receptors were obtained from a man between 18 and 29 years old in good health.

This clonotype was detected only a few times. The chain recombines TRBV11-2 with TRBJ2-7; D might be TRBD2 (6 bases). V lost 5 bases and J lost 6, with 14 bases in between. Germline V gene sequence: CDR1 SGHAT, CDR2 FQNNGV. CDR3 length: 13 amino acids. CDR3 amino acids: CASSTTSFGEQYV. In DNA, the CDR3 is TGTGCCAGCAGCACCACTAGCTTCGGCGAGCAGTACGTC.

This clonotype occurred many times. This chain uses TRBV5-1 with TRBJ2-7, with D hard to call. Germline-derived CDR1 and CDR2 are SGHRS and YFSETQ. This CDR3 contains 13 residues. V lost 0 bases and J lost 6, with 10 bases in between. The CDR3 sequence: CASSLVPSREQYV. The CDR3 region has the DNA TGCGCCAGCAGCTTGGTACCGAGTCGCGAGCAGTACGTC.

This clonotype was seen only a few times. The chain carries TRBV11-2 and TRBJ2-7; D possibly matches TRBD1 or TRBD2 (7 bases each). Trimming stripped 4 bases from V and 2 bases from J, with 15 bases between. The CDR3 is made up of 15 amino acids. CDR1 and CDR2 (germline): SGHAT, FQNNGV. DNA of the CDR3: TGTGCCAGCAGCTCAACAGGGGCGGGGGCCTACGAGCAGTACGTC. As protein: CASSSTGAGAYEQYV.

This clonotype has ten or more counts. The J gene is TRBJ2-1, the V gene TRBV5-5; 7 bases line up with TRBD1. Germline V gives CDR1 SGHKS, CDR2 YYEKEE (reference sequence). V shed 7 bases, J shed 4 bases, and the junction held 11 bases outside the gene matches. CDR3 length equals 15 residues. CDR3 in DNA: TGTGCCAGCCGCGCACCGGGACAGATATACAATGAGCAGTTCTTC. This translates into CASRAPGQIYNEQFF.

Many counts were recorded for this clonotype. The chain has TRBV6-2 or TRBV6-3 and TRBJ2-7; D is unresolved. Germline CDR1 is MNHEY and CDR2 is SVGEGT. V gave up 0 bases and J gave up 6 bases, with 21 bases separating them. The CDR3 is 17 amino acids. CDR3 sequence (DNA): TGTGCCAGCAGTTACTCGCGTGGCCCAGAGGTGTACGTCGAGCAGTACTTC. This encodes CASSYSRGPEVYVEQYF.

The chain has TRBV7-2 and TRBJ2-3; the D call may be TRBD1 or TRBD2 (5 bases each). V was clipped by 5 bases and J by 7 bases, with 10 bases between them. The CDR3 loop spans 12 amino acids. The germline V gene has CDR1 SGHTA and CDR2 FQGNSA. The CDR3 DNA reads as TGTGCCAGCAGCCGGGACCATTATACGCAGTATTTT. It is translated as CASSRDHYTQYF. Together with reference TRBV7-2 and TRBJ2-3, the CDR3 gives the full variable domain: GAGVSQSPSNKVTEKGKDVELRCDPISGHTALYWYRQSLGQGLEFLIYFQGNSAPDKSGLPSDRFSAERTGGSVSTLTIQRTQQEDSAVYLCASSRDHYTQYFGPGTRLTVL.

This clonotype was seen a handful of times. The chain links TRBV15 to TRBJ2-5; D possibly uses TRBD1 or TRBD2 (6 bases each). CDR1 and CDR2 from the germline V gene are LNHNV and YYDKDF (reference sequence). Trimming stripped 4 bases from V and 3 bases from J, with 9 bases between. The CDR3 has 13 residues. DNA of the CDR3: TGTGCCACCAGCATGGGGGGCGAAGAGACCCAGTACTTC. Translation: CATSMGGEETQYF.

This rearrangement joins TRBV12-3 or TRBV12-4 to TRBJ2-7; no definite D call. The CDR3 totals 14 residues. V was pared by 1 base and J by 3 bases, with 10 bases between. The CDR3 DNA follows: TGTGCCAGCAGTTTAGGGGGTCCGGTCTACGAGCAGTACTTC. Residues: CASSLGGPVYEQYF.

This clonotype appeared a few times. V gene TRBV27 combines with J gene TRBJ2-5, with D perhaps matching TRBD1 (5 bases). Germline loops: CDR1 MNHEY, CDR2 SMNVEV (reference sequence). The length of the CDR3 is 14 residues. V was pared by 3 bases and J by 2 bases, with 10 bases between. The CDR3 spells CASSFADTQETQYF. The CDR3 nucleotides are TGTGCCAGCAGTTTTGCGGACACTCAAGAGACCCAGTACTTC.

The V gene is TRBV6-2 or TRBV6-3, the J gene TRBJ2-1, with D tentatively TRBD1 (5 bases). V was pared by 2 bases and J by 9 bases, with 23 bases between. The CDR3 contains 17 residues. The germline CDR1 and CDR2 sequences are MNHEY and SVGEGT. The CDR3 region is CASSYEAGIDPLSEQFF. CDR3 in DNA: TGTGCCAGCAGTTACGAGGCAGGGATAGACCCCTTGAGTGAGCAGTTCTTC.

This clonotype has a count of ten or more. The chain combines TRBV10-3 with TRBJ2-7; 9 nucleotides line up with TRBD1. The CDR3 is 13 residues long. After removal of 6 bases from V and 3 bases from J, the junction contained 3 bases not matched to a gene. In germline, CDR1 is ENHRY, CDR2 SYGVKD. The CDR3 coding sequence is TGTGCCATCAGCAGGGACAGGGTCTACGAGCAGTACTTC. It translates to CAISRDRVYEQYF.

This clonotype came up many times. The chain combines TRBV20-1 with TRBJ2-7; 13 bases agree with TRBD2. Germline-derived CDR1 and CDR2 are DFQATT and SNEGSKA (reference sequence). The CDR3 totals 15 residues. V shed 0 bases and J 5 bases; nucleotides not matched to a gene: 4. CDR3 in amino acids: CSARDRTSGSHEQYF. The CDR3 region has the DNA TGCAGTGCTAGAGACCGGACTAGCGGGAGCCACGAGCAGTACTTC.

The sample holds many counts of this clonotype. The chain links TRBV12-3 or TRBV12-4 to TRBJ2-1; no clear D gene. The V and J ends lost 6 bases and 3 bases respectively, with 21 bases between them. The CDR3 totals 17 residues. The CDR3 here is CASSHTLGGRYYNEQFF. CDR3 nucleotides: TGTGCCAGCAGCCATACCCTGGGCGGAAGATACTACAATGAGCAGTTCTTC.

This clonotype was counted at least ten times. The CDR3 loop reads CSARGLTNTEAFF. The CDR3 nucleotides read TGCAGTGCTAGAGGACTGACGAACACTGAAGCTTTCTTT. The chain carries TRBV20-1 and TRBJ1-1; no reliable D call. V was cut by 1 base and J by 1 base, with 7 bases left in between. Germline V CDR1 and CDR2: DFQATT, SNEGSKA (reference sequence). The CDR3 is 13 residues long.

This clonotype was detected ten times or more. The CDR3 spells CASGLPRQGVRTGELFF. CDR3 nucleotides: TGTGCTAGTGGTTTGCCGCGACAGGGAGTGAGGACCGGGGAGCTGTTTTTT. The rearrangement joins TRBV12-5 to TRBJ2-2; 7 positions match TRBD1. This CDR3 has 17 amino acids. The V segment lost 2 bases and the J segment 5 bases; nucleotides outside the gene matches: 11. Germline CDR1 LGHNT, CDR2 FRNRAP.

This clonotype has ten or more counts. The rearrangement uses TRBV5-1 and TRBJ1-3; D gene uncertain. Germline values: CDR1 SGHRS, CDR2 YFSETQ. This CDR3 is built from 12 residues. The V gene lost 0 bases and the J gene lost 3 bases, with 1 base spanning the gap. The DNA of the CDR3 is TGCGCCAGCAGCTTGGATGGAAACACCATATATTTT. Its translation: CASSLDGNTIYF.

The chain joins TRBV5-6 to TRBJ2-1; D remains ambiguous. From germline, CDR1 is SGHDT and CDR2 YYEEEE. Trimming took off 0 bases at V and 0 bases at J, with 10 bases between the two ends. This CDR3 is 16 amino acids long. This chain's CDR3 is CASSLVASNSYNEQFF. CDR3 in DNA: TGTGCCAGCAGCTTGGTCGCCAGTAACTCCTACAATGAGCAGTTCTTC.

This clonotype has ten or more counts. V usage is TRBV20-1 and J usage is TRBJ2-3, with TRBD2 matching 7 bases. CDR1 DFQATT and CDR2 SNEGSKA come from the germline V gene (reference sequence). J was trimmed by 0 bases and V by 5 bases; bases with no gene match: 5. The CDR3 contains 14 residues. In nucleotides, the CDR3 is TGCAGTGCTGTTAGCGGGTATAGCACAGATACGCAGTATTTT. It yields the protein CSAVSGYSTDTQYF.

This clonotype was detected only a few times. This chain joins TRBV6-2 or TRBV6-3 and TRBJ2-5; TRBD1 agrees at 8 bases. The germline gives CDR1 MNHEY, CDR2 SVGEGT. J lost 3 bases, V lost 5 bases, and 11 bases had no gene match. The CDR3 sequence is 16 residues long. The CDR3 sequence is CASSHRTGRGEETQYF. The CDR3 coding sequence is TGTGCCAGCAGTCACCGGACAGGGCGGGGCGAAGAGACCCAGTACTTC.

This clonotype was found a few times. CDR3 region: CAWSGGNGELFF. The CDR3 region has the DNA TGTGCCTGGAGCGGAGGGAACGGGGAGCTGTTTTTT. This chain connects TRBV30 to TRBJ2-2, with D perhaps matching TRBD2 (6 bases). Trimming left V 3 bases short and J 7 bases short, with 9 bases between. CDR1 and CDR2 (germline): GTSNPN, SVGIG (reference sequence). The CDR3 runs to 12 residues.

This clonotype has a handful of counts. The rearrangement joins TRBV5-1 to TRBJ1-4; the match to TRBD1 covers 7 bases. CDR1 SGHRS and CDR2 YFSETQ come from the germline V gene. CDR3 length: 16 residues. Germline trimming cut 0 bases from V and 2 bases from J; bases unmatched to any gene: 4. The CDR3 nucleotides are TGCGCCAGCAGCTTGGCCTCGACAGGGACTAATGAAAAACTGTTTTTT. It is translated as CASSLASTGTNEKLFF.

This clonotype was observed at least ten times. The chain is built from TRBV15 and TRBJ2-3, with D unclear. The ends were cut back, 0 bases at V and 6 bases at J, with 7 bases in the middle. Germline CDR1 is LNHNV and CDR2 is YYDKDF (reference sequence). The CDR3 is 13 amino acids. The CDR3 spells CATSRDLVDTQYF. CDR3 DNA sequence: TGTGCCACCAGCAGAGATCTGGTGGATACGCAGTATTTT. Full variable domain (rest looked up from reference TRBV15 and TRBJ2-3): DAMVIQNPRYQVTQFGKPVTLSCSQTLNHNVMYWYQQKSSQAPKLLFHYYDKDFNNEADTPDNFQSRRPNTSFCFLDIRSPGLGDTAMYLCATSRDLVDTQYFGPGTRLTVL.

This clonotype was counted many times. The V call is TRBV21-1, the J call TRBJ2-7; the DNA was not compared with TRBD2, the D call given in the table. TRBV21-1 represents a pseudogene. The CDR3 is 16 residues long. The CDR3 protein is CASSNGLAGDQYEQYF. The CDR3 bases are TGTGCCAGCAGCAATGGGCTAGCGGGGGACCAATACGAGCAGTACTTC.

This clonotype was picked up many times. J is TRBJ2-7 and V is TRBV5-1; possible D gene TRBD1, 6 bases. CDR3 length: 13 residues. In germline, CDR1 is SGHRS, CDR2 YFSETQ. The V and J ends lost 6 bases and 2 bases respectively, with 12 bases between them. The CDR3 protein is CASTQGPTYEQYF. The CDR3 DNA reads TGCGCCAGCACCCAGGGGCCTACCTACGAGCAGTACTTC.

This clonotype was seen ten or more times. The chain joins TRBV27 to TRBJ2-3; 8 bases map to TRBD1. The CDR3 has 17 amino acids. With V trimmed by 6 bases and J by 1 base, 12 bases remained unmatched. The V gene's germline CDR1 is MNHEY and CDR2 SMNVEV (reference sequence). The CDR3, as DNA: TGTGCCAGCAGAAAGCTGGAGACAGGGGATGGCACAGATACGCAGTATTTT. Protein sequence: CASRKLETGDGTDTQYF.

This clonotype showed up just a few times. The CDR3 DNA reads as TGCGCCAGCAGCTCCTGGACAGGGGTCGGCACTGAAGCTTTCTTT. It yields the protein CASSSWTGVGTEAFF. The chain couples TRBV5-1 to TRBJ1-1; 9 nucleotides agree with TRBD1. The germline V gene encodes CDR1 SGHRS and CDR2 YFSETQ. With V trimmed by 3 bases and J by 4 bases, 7 bases remained unmatched. This CDR3 region has 15 residues.